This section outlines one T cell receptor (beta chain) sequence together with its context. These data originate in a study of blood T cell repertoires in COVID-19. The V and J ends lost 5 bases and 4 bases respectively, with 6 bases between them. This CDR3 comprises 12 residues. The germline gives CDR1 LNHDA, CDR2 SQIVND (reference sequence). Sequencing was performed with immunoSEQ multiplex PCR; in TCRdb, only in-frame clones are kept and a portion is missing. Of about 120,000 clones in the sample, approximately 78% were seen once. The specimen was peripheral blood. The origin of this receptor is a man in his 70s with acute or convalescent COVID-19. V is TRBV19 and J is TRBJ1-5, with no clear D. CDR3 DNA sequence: TGTGCCAGTAGTGCCCTAAATCAGCCCCAGCATTTT. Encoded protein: CASSALNQPQHF.